This record looks at one T cell receptor beta chain sequence and its context. This clone was found once. The clone's antigen remains unknown. It has no much larger one-base neighbor in the sample; base qualities were not kept. V lost 1 base and J lost 9 bases; the stretch between them is 12 bases long. Counted from cysteine to phenylalanine, this CDR3 has 13 amino acids. This entry keeps only the CDR3 DNA: 39 bases, framed from base 1. CDR1 MNHEY and CDR2 SVGAGI were looked up in the germline V gene. The twin pairs came from the European Cystic Fibrosis Twin and Sibling Study Cohort, which recruited patients from over 150 CF clinics across 14 European countries. Zygosity and CFTR genotype were confirmed in-house, and zygosity was tested by multiplex PCR of nine short tandem repeat loci. Peripheral blood was sampled from each twin, with clinical parameters recorded on the day of blood sampling. Genomic DNA was isolated from peripheral blood cells with phenol/chloroform and kept in TE buffer at 4 degrees C.

TCR beta CDR3 regions were amplified by multiplex PCR using the immunoSEQ immune profiling system, following the manufacturer's instructions. An Illumina NextSeq system was used to carry out the sequencing. The original methods were these. Sequence data were processed on the immunoSEQ Analyzer platform, and clonality was calculated as the square root of Simpson's index of productive rearrangements. Similarity in V and J usage was measured by Jensen-Shannon distance, and OLGA was used to compute CDR3 generation probabilities. Shared CDR3 sequences were searched in the immuneACCESS database (August 2020) and in VDJdb (December 2020). The source is immuneACCESS, and TCRdb retained only in-frame sequences with V and J called. Part of the clones is not carried over; for the studies checked, unresolved V genes explain less than half of this, and the remainder is unexplained. Clone size and the V and J calls come from that table; the DNA yielded D and trimming. Recorded for this sample are 25,000 to 30,000 clones; about 96% of them occurred a single time. Approximately 3% of the sample is taken by the ten largest.

The data were taken from a study of monozygotic twins with cystic fibrosis (dated by TCRdb to the early 2020s). The study in broad terms: Approximately 3.2 micrograms of fragmented DNA went through approximately 14 PCR cycles to produce barcoded libraries. The study compared TCR beta repertoires within and between 16 monozygotic twin pairs with cystic fibrosis to assess genetic influence on V and J gene usage. The cohort comprised ten female and six male twin pairs aged about 2.0 to 40 years, median roughly 9.9 years, mostly children and adolescents. Data for three of the twin pairs had previously been reported in another context. Twins were ranked among some 1,000 cohort participants for weight-for-height and FEVPerc (FEV1 disease centile) at the day of blood sampling. Study-wide conclusions, independent of this receptor: Nucleotide-identical clonotype sharing was significantly higher within monozygotic CF twin pairs than between unrelated CF individuals (P = 0.000026, Mann-Whitney). V gene usage was most similar to the co-twin in 13 of 16 pairs, and J usage was most similar to the co-twin in 8 of 16 pairs, which suggests genetic constraints. The cohort was small, and no association was found between shared CDR3 numbers and age, concordance or disease severity. Simpson clonality tended to be low (median approximately 0.0095), which suggests a naive-dominated repertoire, although clonality was higher in the most severely affected patients.

This clonotype was sampled from a girl aged 2 to 9 with cystic fibrosis. Recombination linked TRBV6-5 to TRBJ1-2; TRBD1 is a possible D gene, resting on 5 matching bases. Sample: blood. The DNA sequence follows: TGTGCCAGCAGTTACTGGGGCGATGTGAGCTACACCTTC. It encodes CASSYWGDVSYTF.